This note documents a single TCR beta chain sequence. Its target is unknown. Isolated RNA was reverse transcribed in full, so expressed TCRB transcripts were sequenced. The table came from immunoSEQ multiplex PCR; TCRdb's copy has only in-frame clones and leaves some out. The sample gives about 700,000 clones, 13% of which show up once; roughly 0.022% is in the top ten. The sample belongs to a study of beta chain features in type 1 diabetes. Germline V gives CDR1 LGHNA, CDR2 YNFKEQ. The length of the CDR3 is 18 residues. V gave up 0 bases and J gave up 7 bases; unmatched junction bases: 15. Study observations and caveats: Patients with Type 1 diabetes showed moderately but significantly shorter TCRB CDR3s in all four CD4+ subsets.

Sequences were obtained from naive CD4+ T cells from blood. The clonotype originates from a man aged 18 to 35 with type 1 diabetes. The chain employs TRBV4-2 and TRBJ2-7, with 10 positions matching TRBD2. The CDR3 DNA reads TGTGCCAGCAGCCAAGATTCGGGCCGAAGCGGGGGGGCAGGGGAGCAGTACTTC. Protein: CASSQDSGRSGGAGEQYF.